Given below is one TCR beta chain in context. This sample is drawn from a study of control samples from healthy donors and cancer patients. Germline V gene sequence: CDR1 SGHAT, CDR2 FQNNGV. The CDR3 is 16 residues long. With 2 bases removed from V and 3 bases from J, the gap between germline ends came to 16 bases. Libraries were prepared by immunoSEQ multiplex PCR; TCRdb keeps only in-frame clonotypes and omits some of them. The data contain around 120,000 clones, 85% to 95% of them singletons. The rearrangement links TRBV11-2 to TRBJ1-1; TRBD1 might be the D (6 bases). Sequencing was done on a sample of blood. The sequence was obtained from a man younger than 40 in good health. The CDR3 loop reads CASSLLRGVGYTEAFF. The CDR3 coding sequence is TGTGCCAGCAGCTTACTCAGGGGAGTTGGGTACACTGAAGCTTTCTTT.